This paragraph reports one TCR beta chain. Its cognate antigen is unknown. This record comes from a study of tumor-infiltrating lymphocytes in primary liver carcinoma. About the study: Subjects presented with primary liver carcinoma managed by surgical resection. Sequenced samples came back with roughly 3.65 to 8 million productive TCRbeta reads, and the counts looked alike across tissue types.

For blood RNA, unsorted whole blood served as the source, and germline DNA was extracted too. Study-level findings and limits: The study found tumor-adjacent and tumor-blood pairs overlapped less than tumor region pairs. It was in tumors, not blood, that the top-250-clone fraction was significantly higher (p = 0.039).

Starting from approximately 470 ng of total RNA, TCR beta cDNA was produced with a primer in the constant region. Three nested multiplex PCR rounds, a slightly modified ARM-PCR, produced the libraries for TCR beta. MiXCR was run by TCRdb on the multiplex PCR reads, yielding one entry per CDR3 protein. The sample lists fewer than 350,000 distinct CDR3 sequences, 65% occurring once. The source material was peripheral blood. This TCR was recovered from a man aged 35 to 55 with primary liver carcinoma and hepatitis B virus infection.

The DNA of the CDR3 is TGTGCCAGCAGTTTGCAGCGGGAATCAGATACGCAGTATTTT. It encodes CASSLQRESDTQYF. J is TRBJ2-3 and V is TRBV12-3 or TRBV12-4, with 7 nucleotides matching TRBD2. The CDR3 is made up of 14 amino acids. With 3 bases clipped from V and 4 bases from J, the junction kept 4 bases outside the gene matches.